These 9 T cell receptor beta chains came from one sample sequenced in a study of early T cells in non-severe SARS-CoV-2 infection. MiXCR, run by TCRdb on the 5' RACE reads, gives a single entry per CDR3 protein. The sample contains 35,000 to 45,000 distinct CDR3 sequences, roughly 6% of which appear only once. The sample consisted of whole blood. Every receptor here comes from an adult who was a healthcare worker with PCR-confirmed SARS-CoV-2 infection or an uninfected control (not recorded which).

The sample holds a few counts of this clonotype. The chain couples TRBV28 to TRBJ1-1; a weak D match, TRBD1 (5 bases). The CDR3 has 16 amino acids. The V end was cut by 5 bases, the J end by 4 bases, with 20 bases between. Germline CDR1 is MDHEN and CDR2 is SYDVKM. This CDR3 reads CASSPPGGEWGTEAFF. CDR3 coding DNA: TGTGCCAGCAGTCCCCCGGGGGGAGAGTGGGGCACTGAAGCTTTCTTT.

This clonotype was found many times. V usage is TRBV5-1 and J usage is TRBJ2-1, with 8 bases identical to TRBD2. The V gene's germline CDR1 is SGHRS and CDR2 YFSETQ. This CDR3 has 14 residues. V gave up 0 bases and J gave up 6 bases; unmatched junction bases: 2. The CDR3 coding sequence is TGCGCCAGCAGCTTGGGGAGCGGGAGCAATGAGCAGTTCTTC. It yields the protein CASSLGSGSNEQFF. Filled out from reference TRBV5-1 and TRBJ2-1, the complete variable domain reads KAGVTQTPRYLIKTRGQQVTLSCSPISGHRSVSWYQQTPGQGLQFLFEYFSETQRNKGNFPGRFSGRQFSNSRSEMNVSTLELGDSALYLCASSLGSGSNEQFFGPGTRLTVL.

The chain is built from TRBV18 and TRBJ2-7; 10 bases fit TRBD1. The V segment lost 5 bases and the J segment 6 bases; nucleotides outside the gene matches: 19. CDR1 KGHSH and CDR2 LQKENI come from the germline V gene. The length of the CDR3 is 18 residues. The CDR3 DNA sequence: TGTGCCAGCTCAGCCTCGGGGAGAAGCCGGGACAGGGGAGCCGAGCAGTACTTC. Translation gives CASSASGRSRDRGAEQYF.

The chain links TRBV28 to TRBJ2-7; D assignment may be TRBD1 or TRBD2 (7 bases each). The CDR3 is made up of 14 amino acids. V lost 6 bases and J 3 bases, leaving 15 bases between the germline ends. Germline lookup yields CDR1 MDHEN and CDR2 SYDVKM. The DNA for the CDR3 is TGTGCCAGCAGGGGCGGGGGACAGAACTACGAGCAGTACTTC. Translating gives CASRGGGQNYEQYF. The full variable domain, rest sourced from reference TRBV28 and TRBJ2-7, is DVKVTQSSRYLVKRTGEKVFLECVQDMDHENMFWYRQDPGLGLRLIYFSYDVKMKEKGDIPEGYSVSREKKERFSLILESASTNQTSMYLCASRGGGQNYEQYFGPGTRLTVT.

This chain links TRBV21-1 with TRBJ2-1; the DNA was not compared with TRBD2, the D call given in the table. TRBV21-1 constitutes a pseudogene. The CDR3 spans 18 residues. The CDR3 DNA sequence: TGTGCCAGCAGCAAAGCGTATGAGACTAGCGGACTGTACAATGAGCAGTTCTTC. This translates into CASSKAYETSGLYNEQFF.

This clonotype showed up just a few times. This chain links TRBV7-2 with TRBJ1-6; maybe TRBD1 (5 bases). Germline CDR1 SGHTA, CDR2 FQGNSA. Trimming removed 7 bases from V and 6 bases from J, with 13 bases in between. The CDR3 length is 14 residues. In nucleotides, the CDR3 is TGTGCCAGCACCTGGGGGGGAAGTAATTCACCCCTCCACTTT. Translating it yields CASTWGGSNSPLHF.

This clonotype has a count of ten or more. This chain connects TRBV18 to TRBJ2-1, with 8 bases aligning to TRBD2. Germline loops: CDR1 KGHSH, CDR2 LQKENI. The CDR3 has 15 residues. Germline trimming cut 6 bases from V and 5 bases from J; bases unmatched to any gene: 9. The CDR3 coding sequence is TGTGCCAGCTCCCCGAAGGTAGCGGGGAACAATGAGCAGTTCTTC. This encodes CASSPKVAGNNEQFF.

The V and J genes are TRBV30 and TRBJ1-6; D is uncertain. CDR3 length: 16 residues. V lost 0 bases, J lost 7 bases, and 16 bases lay in between. Germline V gene lookup returns CDR1 GTSNPN and CDR2 SVGIG (reference sequence). The CDR3 DNA is TGTGCCTGGAGTGTATCGTCCCTCCGGCGCAATTCACCCCTCCACTTT. Translation gives CAWSVSSLRRNSPLHF.

This clonotype was picked up many times. V gene TRBV6-1 combines with J gene TRBJ1-2; D uncertain. Germline V gene lookup returns CDR1 MNHNS and CDR2 SASEGT. Between the trimmed V and J ends, which lost 1 base and 0 bases, there was a span of 6 bases. The CDR3 covers 14 residues. The DNA for the CDR3 is TGTGCCAGCAGTGAAGGCGGAGCTAACTATGGCTACACCTTC. This translates into CASSEGGANYGYTF.